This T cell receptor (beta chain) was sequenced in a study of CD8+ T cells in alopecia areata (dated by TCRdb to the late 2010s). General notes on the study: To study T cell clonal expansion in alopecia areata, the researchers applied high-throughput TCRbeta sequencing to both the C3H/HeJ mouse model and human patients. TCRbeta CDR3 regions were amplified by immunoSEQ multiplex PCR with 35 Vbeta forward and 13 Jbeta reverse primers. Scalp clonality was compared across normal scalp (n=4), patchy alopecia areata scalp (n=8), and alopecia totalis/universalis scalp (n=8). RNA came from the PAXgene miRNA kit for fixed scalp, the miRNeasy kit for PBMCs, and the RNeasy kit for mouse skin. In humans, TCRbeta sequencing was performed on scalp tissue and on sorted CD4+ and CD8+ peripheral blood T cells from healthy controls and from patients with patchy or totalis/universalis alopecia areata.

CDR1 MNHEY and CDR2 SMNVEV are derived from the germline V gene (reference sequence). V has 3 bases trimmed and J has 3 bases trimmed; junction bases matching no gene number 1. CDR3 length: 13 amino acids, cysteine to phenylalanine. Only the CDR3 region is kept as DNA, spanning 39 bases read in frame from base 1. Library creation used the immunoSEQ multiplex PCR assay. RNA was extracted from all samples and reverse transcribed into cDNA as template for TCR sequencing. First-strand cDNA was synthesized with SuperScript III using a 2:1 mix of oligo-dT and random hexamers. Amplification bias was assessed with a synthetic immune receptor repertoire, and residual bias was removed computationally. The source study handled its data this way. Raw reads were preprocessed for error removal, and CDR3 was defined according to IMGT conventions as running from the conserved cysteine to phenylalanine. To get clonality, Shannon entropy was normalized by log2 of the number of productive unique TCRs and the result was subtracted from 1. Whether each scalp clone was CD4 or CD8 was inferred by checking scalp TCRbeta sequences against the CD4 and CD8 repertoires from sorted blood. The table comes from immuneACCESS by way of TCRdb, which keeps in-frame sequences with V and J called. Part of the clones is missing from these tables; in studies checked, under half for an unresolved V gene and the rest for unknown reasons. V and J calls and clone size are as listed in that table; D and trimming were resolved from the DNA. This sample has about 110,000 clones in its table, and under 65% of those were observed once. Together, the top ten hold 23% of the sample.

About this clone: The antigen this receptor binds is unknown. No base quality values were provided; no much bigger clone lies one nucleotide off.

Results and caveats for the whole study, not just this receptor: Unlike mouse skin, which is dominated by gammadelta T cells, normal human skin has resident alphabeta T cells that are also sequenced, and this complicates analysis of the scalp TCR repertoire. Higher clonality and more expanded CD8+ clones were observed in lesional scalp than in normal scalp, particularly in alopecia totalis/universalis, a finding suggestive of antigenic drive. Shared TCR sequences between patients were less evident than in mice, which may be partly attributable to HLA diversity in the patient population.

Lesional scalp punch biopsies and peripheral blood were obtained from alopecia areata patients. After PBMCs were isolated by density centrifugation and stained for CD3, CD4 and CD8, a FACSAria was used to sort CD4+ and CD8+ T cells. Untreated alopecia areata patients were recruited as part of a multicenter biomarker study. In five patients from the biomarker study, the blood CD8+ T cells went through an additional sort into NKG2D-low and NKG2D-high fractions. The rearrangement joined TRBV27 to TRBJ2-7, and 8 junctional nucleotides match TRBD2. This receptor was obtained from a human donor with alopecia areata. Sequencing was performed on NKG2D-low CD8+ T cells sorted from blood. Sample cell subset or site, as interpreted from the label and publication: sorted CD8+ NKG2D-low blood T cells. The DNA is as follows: TGTGCCAGCAGTTTTACTAGCGGCTACGAGCAGTACTTC. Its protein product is CASSFTSGYEQYF.